What follows are 9 T cell receptor beta chains derived from one specimen sequenced in a study of early T cells in non-severe SARS-CoV-2 infection. TCRdb passed the 5' RACE reads through MiXCR, listing each CDR3 protein once. The sample yields 70,000 to 85,000 distinct CDR3 sequences, about 12% seen once. Sample: whole blood. Receptors originate from an adult who was a healthcare worker with PCR-confirmed SARS-CoV-2 infection or an uninfected control (not recorded which).

This clonotype was counted many times. The gene calls are TRBV5-5 and TRBJ2-7; 9 bases map to TRBD1. V dropped 0 bases and J dropped 6; count of bases not matched to a gene: 4. The CDR3 length is 14 residues. Germline CDR1 SGHKS, CDR2 YYEKEE (reference sequence). The DNA of the CDR3 is TGTGCCAGCAGCTTGGGACAGGGGGATTTCGAGCAGTACTTC. Its protein product is CASSLGQGDFEQYF.

The V gene is TRBV12-3 or TRBV12-4, the J gene TRBJ2-7; D unclear. The CDR3 runs to 16 residues. Trimming pared 2 bases from V and 3 bases from J, leaving 17 bases between. In DNA form, the CDR3 reads TGTGCCAGCAGTTTATCAGGAGCAGGTTCTTACTACGAGCAGTACTTC. Its translation is CASSLSGAGSYYEQYF.

This clonotype was seen only a few times. CDR3 nucleotide sequence: TGTGCCAGCCGTGGGACAGGGGGAATTGAGACCCAGTACTTC. It yields the protein CASRGTGGIETQYF. The chain couples TRBV6-1 to TRBJ2-5, with TRBD1 identical over 11 bases. CDR1 MNHNS and CDR2 SASEGT come from the germline V gene. The CDR3 consists of 14 residues. The trim removed 8 bases at V and 5 bases at J, leaving 7 bases unmatched.

This clonotype has a count of ten or more. CDR3 sequence (DNA): TGCGCCAGCAGCCAAGATACCCCGGGACAGGGAGCCCAGCCCCAGCATTTT. Protein product: CASSQDTPGQGAQPQHF. This sequence joins TRBV4-1 and TRBJ1-5; 9 bases align to TRBD1. The CDR3 is made up of 17 amino acids. The V gene's germline CDR1 is MGHRA and CDR2 YSYEKL. Trimming at V came to 0 bases and at J to 7 bases, leaving 10 bases not matched to a gene.

This clonotype was observed a few times. This chain joins TRBV7-9 and TRBJ2-1; D uncertain. The germline CDR1 and CDR2 sequences are SEHNR and FQNEAQ (reference sequence). The CDR3 spans 10 residues. Trimming shortened V by 9 bases and J by 10 bases, and 10 bases separated the two germline ends. The CDR3 is CASPHDEQFF. The CDR3 nucleotides read TGTGCCAGTCCCCACGACGAGCAGTTCTTC.

The chain links TRBV11-1 to TRBJ1-6; 7 bases line up with TRBD1. J gave up 7 bases and V 5 bases, and 5 bases lay outside the gene matches. CDR3 length: 14 amino acids. Germline V gene lookup returns CDR1 SGHAT and CDR2 FQDESV (reference sequence). The CDR3 sequence: CASSNRGGNSPLHF. The CDR3 DNA reads as TGTGCCAGCAGCAACAGGGGCGGGAATTCACCCCTCCACTTT.

In DNA, the CDR3 is TGTGCTAGTGGTTTGGTTTTGACAAACCCTGGGGGCGAGCAGTACTTC. Translation: CASGLVLTNPGGEQYF. This chain joins TRBV12-5 and TRBJ2-7; D may match TRBD1 or TRBD2 (5 bases each). From germline, CDR1 is LGHNT and CDR2 FRNRAP. Trimming stripped 0 bases from V and 6 bases from J, with 18 bases between. CDR3 size: 16 residues.

This clonotype was seen more than once but under ten times. The rearrangement links TRBV7-2 to TRBJ2-1; 8 nucleotides align to TRBD2. Germline V lookup: CDR1 SGHTA, CDR2 FQGNSA. The CDR3 length is 15 residues. J gave up 4 bases and V 7 bases, and 9 bases lay outside the gene matches. The CDR3 sequence: CASTHELAVYNEQFF. In DNA, the CDR3 is TGTGCCAGCACCCACGAACTAGCGGTATACAATGAGCAGTTCTTC.

Comments on this clonotype: Compared with germline, one end of the junction differs, possibly owing to a read error. This rearrangement joins TRBV11-2 to TRBJ2-7; D gene ambiguous. Germline assignment: CDR1 SGHAT and CDR2 FQNNGV. This CDR3 comprises 14 residues. The CDR3 region is CVSSSPDGPYEQYF. The CDR3, as DNA: TGTGTCAGCAGCTCACCTGACGGCCCCTACGAGCAGTACTTC.